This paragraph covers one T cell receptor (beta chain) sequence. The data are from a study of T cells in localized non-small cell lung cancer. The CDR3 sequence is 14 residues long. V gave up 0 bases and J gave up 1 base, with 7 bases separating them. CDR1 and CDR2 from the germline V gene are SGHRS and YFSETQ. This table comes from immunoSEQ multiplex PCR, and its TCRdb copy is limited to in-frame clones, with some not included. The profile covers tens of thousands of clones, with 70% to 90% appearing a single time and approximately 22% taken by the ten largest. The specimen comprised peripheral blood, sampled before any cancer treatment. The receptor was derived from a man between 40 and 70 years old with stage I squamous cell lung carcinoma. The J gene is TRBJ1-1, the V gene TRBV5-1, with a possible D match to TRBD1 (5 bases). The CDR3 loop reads CASSLDGTNTEAFF. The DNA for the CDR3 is TGCGCCAGCAGCTTGGACGGGACGAACACTGAAGCTTTCTTT.